Shown below are 8 T cell receptor beta chains from a single sample sequenced in a study of shared clonotypes between healthy human individuals. Sequencing was performed with immunoSEQ multiplex PCR; in TCRdb, only in-frame clones are kept and a portion is missing. The table lists hundreds of thousands of clones, 97% of them singletons. The sample taken for sequencing was naive CD4+ T cells sorted from blood. Described subset: CD45RA+ positively selected. The receptors here all came from a woman in her twenties or thirties in good health.

As for this clone: Additional DNA sequences in this sample encode the identical CDR3. The V and J genes are TRBV5-1 and TRBJ1-3; no firm D call. Germline CDR1 and CDR2: SGHRS and YFSETQ. The CDR3 has 14 residues. The V end lost 2 bases, the J end lost 0 bases, and 6 bases lay between the germline ends. The CDR3: CASSFSGSGNTIYF. The CDR3 bases are TGCGCCAGCAGCTTCTCGGGCTCTGGAAACACCATATATTTT.

The gene calls are TRBV10-2 and TRBJ2-7; possible D gene TRBD2, 6 bases. CDR1 is WSHSY, CDR2 SAAADI, per germline. Trimming took 3 bases from V and 4 from J, leaving 13 bases between them. The CDR3 has 14 amino acids. CDR3 coding DNA: TGCGCCAGCAGTGAACCGGGACTGCCATACGAGCAGTACTTC. This sequence encodes CASSEPGLPYEQYF.

V usage is TRBV10-3 and J usage is TRBJ2-7; 8 positions agree with TRBD1. Germline values: CDR1 ENHRY, CDR2 SYGVKD. The V and J ends lost 10 bases and 1 base, in that order; junction bases with no gene match: 6. The CDR3 is 13 residues long. The CDR3 region is CATRQGSSYEQYF. For the CDR3, the DNA is TGTGCCACTCGACAGGGGTCGTCCTACGAGCAGTACTTC.

The CDR3 bases are TGTGCCAGCAGCTTACATCGCGGGAGGATGGGGAATGAGCAGTTCTTC. Its protein is CASSLHRGRMGNEQFF. V and J are TRBV7-3 and TRBJ2-1, with 8 bases that match TRBD2. The V gene end was trimmed by 2 bases and the J gene end by 7 bases; junction bases not matched to a gene: 10. This CDR3 region has 16 residues. Germline CDR1 is SGHTA and CDR2 is FQGTGA.

The chain links TRBV5-1 to TRBJ2-3; weak D call: TRBD2 (5 bases). Deletions cut 0 bases from V and 1 base from J, with 9 bases between. Per the germline V gene, CDR1 is SGHRS and CDR2 is YFSETQ. The CDR3 extends over 15 amino acids. CDR3 in DNA: TGCGCCAGCAGCTTGGCCGATAGCGGCACAGATACGCAGTATTTT. Translating gives CASSLADSGTDTQYF.

This clone appeared a single time. The J gene is TRBJ2-7, the V gene TRBV11-2; D possibly corresponds to TRBD1 (5 bases). The CDR3 loop spans 13 amino acids. V was pared by 0 bases and J by 4 bases, with 7 bases between. Germline-derived CDR1 and CDR2 are SGHAT and FQNNGV. The CDR3 loop reads CASSLDREYEQYF. The CDR3 nucleotides are TGTGCCAGCAGCTTAGACAGGGAATACGAGCAGTACTTC.

This clone was observed a single time. V is TRBV4-1 and J is TRBJ2-2, with a tentative D call TRBD1 (6 bases). This CDR3 is built from 17 residues. V was pared by 0 bases and J by 1 base, with 12 bases between. CDR1 MGHRA and CDR2 YSYEKL come from the germline V gene. The CDR3 spells CASSQDRGRGNTGELFF. Here the CDR3 DNA reads TGCGCCAGCAGCCAAGATCGTGGCAGGGGGAACACCGGGGAGCTGTTTTTT.

This clone occurred once. The CDR3: CASSQNQGRPWDTQYF. CDR3 coding DNA: TGTGCCAGCAGCCAAAACCAGGGGAGACCGTGGGATACGCAGTATTTT. The chain carries TRBV14 and TRBJ2-3; TRBD1 might be the D (6 bases). The CDR3 length is 16 residues. The V and J ends lost 2 bases and 6 bases respectively, with 18 bases between them. Germline V lookup: CDR1 SGHDN, CDR2 FVKESK.